Listed below are T cell receptor beta chains from one sample, sequenced in a study of cytomegalovirus exposure and HLA in healthy donors. Sequenced by immunoSEQ multiplex PCR; TCRdb stores in-frame clones only, minus some. This sample yields 150,000 to 200,000 clones, of which roughly four fifths are seen a single time; 2.5% to 3% belongs to the top ten. Sequenced material: PBMCs. Receptors originate from a woman aged 18-29 years in good health and CMV-seropositive. The CDR3 runs from the conserved cysteine through the conserved F or W. D genes are given only for firm matches. A clone size is listed for some rows: how often the clone was seen (once, few, many), or a class if it is expanded.

D gene	clone size	V gene	J gene	CDR3 protein	CDR3 DNA
.	once	TRBV10-2	TRBJ1-2	CASSDLQANYGYTF	TGCGCCAGCAGTGACCTACAGGCTAACTATGGCTACACCTTC
TRBD1	.	TRBV2	TRBJ1-6	CASSEGTGTPPLHF	TGTGCCAGCAGTGAAGGGACAGGGACGCCACCCCTCCACTTT
.	.	TRBV29-1	TRBJ1-1	CSAEKGGLNTEAFF	TGCAGCGCCGAGAAAGGGGGTTTGAACACTGAAGCTTTCTTT
.	.	TRBV4-3	TRBJ1-6	CASSQDRQGPNSPLHF	TGCGCCAGCAGCCAAGATCGGCAGGGTCCCAATTCACCCCTCCACTTT
.	.	TRBV5-4	TRBJ1-4	CASSLEGREGHEKLFF	TGTGCCAGCAGCTTGGAGGGCAGGGAGGGGCATGAAAAACTGTTTTTT
TRBD2	.	TRBV4-3	TRBJ2-1	CASSQGGGTRDLYNEQFF	TGCGCCAGCAGCCAAGGAGGGGGGACTAGAGATCTTTACAATGAGCAGTTCTTC
TRBD1	.	TRBV29-1	TRBJ1-1	CSVEDQPGGLLNTEAFF	TGCAGCGTTGAAGATCAGCCAGGGGGCCTTTTGAACACTGAAGCTTTCTTT
TRBD1	.	TRBV7-9	TRBJ1-2	CASSPDRTYGYTF	TGTGCCAGCAGCCCGGACAGGACTTATGGCTACACCTTC
TRBD2	.	TRBV4-3	TRBJ2-7	CASSQEGRGYEQYF	TGCGCCAGCAGCCAAGAGGGGAGGGGTTACGAGCAGTACTTC
.	.	TRBV4-1	TRBJ1-2	CASSLVVQENYGYTF	TGCGCCAGCAGCCTAGTGGTACAGGAGAACTATGGCTACACCTTC
.	once	TRBV7-2	TRBJ1-1	CASSSWGLLGPEAFF	TGTGCCAGCTCCTCATGGGGCCTCCTGGGGCCTGAAGCTTTCTTT
.	.	TRBV7-8	TRBJ2-3	CASSPDWLDTQYF	TGTGCCAGCAGCCCAGACTGGTTAGATACGCAGTATTTT
.	.	TRBV7-2	TRBJ1-1	CASSLAANREAFF	TGTGCCAGCAGCTTAGCAGCAAACCGTGAAGCTTTCTTT
TRBD1	.	TRBV2	TRBJ2-7	CASSRTGPNEQYF	TGTGCCAGCAGTAGGACAGGGCCCAACGAGCAGTACTTC
.	.	TRBV4-1	TRBJ1-1	CASSQDLPGLYPEAFF	TGCGCCAGCAGCCAAGATTTACCAGGTCTTTATCCTGAAGCTTTCTTT
.	.	TRBV11-2	TRBJ2-1	CASSPRAGAGGGEQFF	TGTGCCAGCAGCCCCCGGGCAGGGGCCGGCGGGGGTGAGCAGTTCTTC
.	.	TRBV5-1	TRBJ1-4	CASSLTTGSANEKLFF	TGCGCCAGCAGCTTGACCACAGGGAGCGCTAATGAAAAACTGTTTTTT
TRBD1	.	TRBV12-5	TRBJ1-2	CASGVDRGANYGYTF	TGTGCTAGTGGTGTGGACAGGGGTGCTAACTATGGCTACACCTTC